This paragraph reports one T cell receptor (beta chain). Its antigen is not known. This entry is derived from a study of cytomegalovirus exposure and HLA in healthy donors. Study outcomes and limitations: Several of the most significant clusters appeared, in a later analysis, to be linked to common viral pathogens.

This CDR3 contains 14 residues. The V gene end was trimmed by 3 bases and the J gene end by 4 bases; junction bases not matched to a gene: 4. Germline CDR1 reads SGHTS; CDR2 reads YDEGEE. Primers for the PCR totalled 60 Vbeta and 13 Jbeta. The protocol was immunoSEQ multiplex PCR, while the TCRdb copy is restricted to in-frame clones and leaves out a portion. The top ten hold 13% of the sample, which has some 80,000 clones, under 80% seen once. Sequenced material: PBMCs. The chain links TRBV5-8 to TRBJ2-1; 7 bases are a match to TRBD1. This TCR was recovered from a human donor in good health. Written as DNA, the CDR3 is TGTGCCAGCAGCTACAAGGACAGGTACAATGAGCAGTTCTTC. This codes for CASSYKDRYNEQFF.